The 7 T cell receptor beta chains below were found in one sample sequenced in a study of cytomegalovirus exposure and HLA in healthy donors. The PCR was carried out with 60 Vbeta primers and 13 Jbeta primers. Data came from immunoSEQ multiplex PCR; TCRdb stores just in-frame clones and leaves some out. Of roughly 68,000 clones in the sample, roughly four fifths were seen once. Sequences were obtained from PBMCs. The receptor set was obtained from a woman younger than 45 in good health and CMV-seropositive.

The rearrangement uses TRBV30 and TRBJ1-6; 7 bases map to TRBD1. This CDR3 comprises 14 residues. CDR1 is GTSNPN and CDR2 is SVGIG in the germline V gene (reference sequence). V lost 3 bases, J lost 4 bases, and 3 bases stayed unmatched. CDR3 sequence reads: CAWSTGQYNSPLHF. CDR3 DNA sequence: TGTGCCTGGAGCACGGGACAGTATAATTCACCCCTCCACTTT.

This clone was counted ten times or more. The V gene is TRBV7-2, the J gene TRBJ2-7, with 7 bases fitting TRBD2. With V trimmed by 10 bases and J by 6 bases, 6 bases remained unmatched. This CDR3 comprises 11 residues. Germline V gene data show CDR1 as SGHTA and CDR2 as FQGNSA. The CDR3 is CATGLGVEQYF. The CDR3 coding sequence is TGTGCCACCGGACTAGGGGTCGAGCAGTACTTC.

The V gene is TRBV10-3, the J gene TRBJ1-2; D may be TRBD1 (5 bases). CDR1 is ENHRY, CDR2 SYGVKD, per germline. The CDR3 sequence is 12 residues long. The germline V and J ends were trimmed by 2 bases and 8 bases, with 9 bases remaining between them. For the CDR3, the DNA is TGTGCCATCAGTGAGCAGGGTGGAGGCTACACCTTC. It yields the protein CAISEQGGGYTF.

The chain recombines TRBV11-2 with TRBJ2-7; tentatively, D is TRBD2 (5 bases). Germline-derived CDR1 and CDR2 are SGHAT and FQNNGV. V gave up 10 bases and J gave up 7 bases, with 11 bases separating them. The CDR3 has 10 amino acids. The CDR3 here is CATGVGEQYF. The DNA for the CDR3 is TGTGCCACCGGGGTGGGTGAGCAGTACTTC.

The genes are TRBV5-1 and TRBJ2-5; 13 bases align to TRBD2. V lost 0 bases to trimming and J lost 5 bases; unmatched junction nucleotides: 7. The CDR3 has 17 amino acids. Germline V CDR1 and CDR2: SGHRS, YFSETQ. The CDR3 sequence: CASSLVTSGRAGETQYF. As DNA, the CDR3 is TGCGCCAGCAGCTTGGTAACTAGCGGGAGGGCCGGGGAGACCCAGTACTTC.

J is TRBJ2-3 and V is TRBV7-3, with D tentatively TRBD1 (5 bases). Germline V CDR1 and CDR2: SGHTA, FQGTGA. CDR3 length: 15 amino acids. The ends were cut back, 1 base at V and 6 bases at J, with 14 bases in the middle. In DNA form, the CDR3 reads TGTGCCAGCAGCTTAAGTGCAGGGCGGATGGATACGCAGTATTTT. Translating gives CASSLSAGRMDTQYF.

This chain connects TRBV10-3 to TRBJ2-3; D perhaps matches TRBD2 (6 bases). Trimming shortened V by 0 bases and J by 1 base, and 11 bases separated the two germline ends. In germline, CDR1 is ENHRY, CDR2 SYGVKD. The CDR3 totals 16 residues. For the CDR3, the DNA is TGTGCCATCAGTGAGTCGGGCTGGGGGGGCACAGATACGCAGTATTTT. Its protein is CAISESGWGGTDTQYF.